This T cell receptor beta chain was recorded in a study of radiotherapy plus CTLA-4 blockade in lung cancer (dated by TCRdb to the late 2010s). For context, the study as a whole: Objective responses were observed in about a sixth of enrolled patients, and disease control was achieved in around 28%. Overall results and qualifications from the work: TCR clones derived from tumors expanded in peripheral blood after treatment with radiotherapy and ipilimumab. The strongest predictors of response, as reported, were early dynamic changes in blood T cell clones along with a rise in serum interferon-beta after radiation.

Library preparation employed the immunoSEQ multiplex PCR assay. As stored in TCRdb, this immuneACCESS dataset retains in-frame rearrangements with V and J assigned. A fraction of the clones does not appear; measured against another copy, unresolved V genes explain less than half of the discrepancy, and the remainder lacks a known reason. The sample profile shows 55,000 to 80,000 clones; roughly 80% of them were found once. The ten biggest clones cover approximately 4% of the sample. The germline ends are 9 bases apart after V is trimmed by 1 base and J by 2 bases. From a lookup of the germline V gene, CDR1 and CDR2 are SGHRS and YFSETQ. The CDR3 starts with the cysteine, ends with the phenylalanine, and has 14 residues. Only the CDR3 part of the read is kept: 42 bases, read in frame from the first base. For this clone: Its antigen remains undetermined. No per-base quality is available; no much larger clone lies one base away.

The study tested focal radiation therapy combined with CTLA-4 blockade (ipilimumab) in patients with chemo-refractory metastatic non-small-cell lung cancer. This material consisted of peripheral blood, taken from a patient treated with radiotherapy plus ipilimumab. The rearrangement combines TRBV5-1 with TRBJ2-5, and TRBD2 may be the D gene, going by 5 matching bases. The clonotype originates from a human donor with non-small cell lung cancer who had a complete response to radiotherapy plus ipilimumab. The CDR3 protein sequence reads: CASSLSSDQETQYF. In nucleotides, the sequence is TGCGCCAGCAGCTTGAGTAGCGATCAAGAGACCCAGTACTTC.